This entry lists 25 T cell receptor beta chains sequenced from one sample in a study of blood T cell repertoires in COVID-19. Clones were read by immunoSEQ multiplex PCR, and TCRdb kept only the in-frame ones, dropping some. The table includes 150,000 or so clones, 84% detected once. Material for sequencing was PBMCs or T cells enriched from blood (not recorded which). Receptor source: a woman aged 45 to 65 who had recovered from COVID-19.

This chain links TRBV27 with TRBJ1-1, with a tentative D call TRBD1 (5 bases). The V end lost 3 bases, the J end lost 0 bases, and 5 bases lay between the germline ends. Looked up from germline, CDR1 is MNHEY and CDR2 is SMNVEV (reference sequence). The CDR3 loop spans 13 amino acids. The CDR3 DNA reads TGTGCCAGCAGTTTCAGGGTGAACACTGAAGCTTTCTTT. It yields the protein CASSFRVNTEAFF.

The chain joins TRBV7-2 to TRBJ2-7; perhaps TRBD2 as D (6 bases). Per the germline V gene, CDR1 is SGHTA and CDR2 is FQGNSA. The CDR3 is 15 amino acids. Between the trimmed V and J ends, which lost 4 bases and 0 bases, there was a span of 13 bases. This chain's CDR3 is CASSYGGNPSYEQYF. CDR3 nucleotides: TGTGCCAGCAGCTATGGCGGGAACCCCTCCTACGAGCAGTACTTC.

This chain connects TRBV11-3 to TRBJ2-7, with D uncertain. With 4 bases removed from V and 9 bases from J, the gap between germline ends came to 13 bases. Germline lookup yields CDR1 SGHNT and CDR2 YENEEA. CDR3 length equals 12 residues. This CDR3 is CASSSRLLVQYF. The CDR3 DNA is TGTGCCAGCAGCTCCCGACTCCTAGTGCAGTACTTC.

The chain combines TRBV11-2 with TRBJ2-7, with 8 bases identical to TRBD2. With V trimmed by 2 bases and J by 13 bases, 10 bases remained unmatched. Looked up from germline, CDR1 is SGHAT and CDR2 is FQNNGV. This CDR3 has 13 amino acids. DNA of the CDR3: TGTGCCAGCAGCTTATGGCCTAGCGGGCAATTCTACTTC. Amino acid sequence: CASSLWPSGQFYF. The full variable domain, with the rest looked up from reference TRBV11-2 and TRBJ2-7, is EAGVAQSPRYKIIEKRQSVAFWCNPISGHATLYWYQQILGQGPKLLIQFQNNGVVDDSQLPKDRFSAERLKGVDSTLKIQPAKLEDSAVYLCASSLWPSGQFYFGPGTRLTVT.

V and J are TRBV7-2 and TRBJ2-3; 9 bases align to TRBD1. Germline trimming cut 5 bases from V and 0 bases from J; bases unmatched to any gene: 9. Germline V CDR1 and CDR2: SGHTA, FQGNSA. The CDR3 spans 17 residues. CDR3 bases: TGTGCCAGCAGCCTCGCGAGTGGACAGGGGAGCACAGATACGCAGTATTTT. Its protein product is CASSLASGQGSTDTQYF.

The genes are TRBV4-3 and TRBJ1-1; D uncertain. Germline CDR1 LGHNA, CDR2 YSLEER. Trimming removed 1 base at V and 1 base at J, with 13 bases between. The length of the CDR3 is 16 residues. The CDR3 sequence is CASSQGYGVRNTEAFF. The CDR3 nucleotides read TGCGCCAGCAGCCAAGGGTACGGAGTTCGGAACACTGAAGCTTTCTTT.

The CDR3 DNA is TGTGCCAGCAGTGACAGGGAGAGCTCTGGCTACACCTTC. Translating it yields CASSDRESSGYTF. The gene calls are TRBV6-2 or TRBV6-3 and TRBJ1-2; 7 bases map to TRBD1. The CDR3 contains 13 residues. Germline V gene sequence: CDR1 MNHEY, CDR2 SVGEGT. V trimming: 5 bases; J trimming: 7 bases; junction bases outside the gene matches: 7.

The chain has TRBV29-1 and TRBJ2-1, with 11 bases matching TRBD2. V was pared by 5 bases and J by 12 bases, with 6 bases of the junction left unmatched. This CDR3 is built from 12 residues. From germline, CDR1 is SQVTM and CDR2 ANQGSEA. DNA for the CDR3: TGCAGCGTTCATAGCGGGGGGGCCCCGCAGTTCTTC. This encodes CSVHSGGAPQFF.

V gene TRBV6-5 combines with J gene TRBJ2-7; D possibly corresponds to TRBD2 (5 bases). The CDR3 length is 13 residues. Trimming removed 6 bases from V and 0 bases from J, with 9 bases in between. Germline-derived CDR1 and CDR2 are MNHEY and SVGAGI. Here the CDR3 reads CASRDTSSYEQYF. CDR3 DNA: TGTGCCAGCAGGGATACTAGCTCCTACGAGCAGTACTTC.

The genes are TRBV11-2 and TRBJ2-5; D gene uncertain. The germline V and J ends were trimmed by 2 bases and 1 base, with 5 bases remaining between them. Germline V gene data show CDR1 as SGHAT and CDR2 as FQNNGV. The CDR3 consists of 13 residues. The CDR3 nucleotides are TGTGCCAGCAGCTTATCCGGCCAAGAGACCCAGTACTTC. Its translation is CASSLSGQETQYF.

The rearrangement joins TRBV18 to TRBJ2-4; 9 positions match TRBD2. With V trimmed by 2 bases and J by 7 bases, 3 bases remained unmatched. CDR3 size: 14 residues. Germline V CDR1 and CDR2: KGHSH, LQKENI. The CDR3 reads CASSPGAGGNIQYF. For the CDR3, the DNA is TGTGCCAGCTCACCAGGGGCGGGAGGGAACATTCAGTACTTC.

The chain uses TRBV9 and TRBJ2-4; no firm D call. Trimming removed 0 bases from V and 9 bases from J, with 13 bases in between. CDR3 size: 14 residues. Germline CDR1 and CDR2: SGDLS and YYNGEE. Here the CDR3 reads CASSVDSGASIQYF. The CDR3 nucleotides read TGTGCCAGCAGCGTAGATTCAGGCGCGAGCATTCAGTACTTC.

This clone was counted between two and nine times. V and J are TRBV6-5 and TRBJ1-2, with 10 bases identical to TRBD1. Germline V gene lookup returns CDR1 MNHEY and CDR2 SVGAGI. J gave up 4 bases and V 2 bases, and 7 bases lay outside the gene matches. The CDR3 has 16 residues. CDR3 DNA: TGTGCCAGCAGTTACCTACGGACAGGGGGGAGCTATGGCTACACCTTC. This codes for CASSYLRTGGSYGYTF.

The chain has TRBV5-6 and TRBJ2-1; D not resolved. V dropped 6 bases and J dropped 0 bases, with 13 bases sitting between them. The CDR3 loop spans 15 amino acids. CDR1 is SGHDT and CDR2 is YYEEEE in the germline V gene. CDR3 nucleotide sequence: TGTGCCAGCACCGACCCGCGGAGCTCCTACAATGAGCAGTTCTTC. As protein: CASTDPRSSYNEQFF.

The chain carries TRBV5-4 and TRBJ2-5; 10 bases line up with TRBD2. The ends lost 0 bases at V and 5 bases at J; junction bases unmatched: 4. Germline V gives CDR1 SGHNT, CDR2 YYREEE (reference sequence). This CDR3 has 15 amino acids. The DNA for the CDR3 is TGTGCCAGCAGCTTGGTTACTAGCGGGGCTGAGACCCAGTACTTC. Its protein is CASSLVTSGAETQYF.

This sequence joins TRBV6-5 and TRBJ1-1; no clear D gene. Trimming took off 6 bases at V and 1 base at J, with 12 bases between the two ends. This CDR3 has 14 amino acids. Germline V gene lookup returns CDR1 MNHEY and CDR2 SVGAGI. CDR3 in DNA: TGTGCCAGCAGCCTACTTAGCTGGAACACTGAAGCTTTCTTT. It is translated as CASSLLSWNTEAFF.

V is TRBV19 and J is TRBJ2-1; no clear D gene. The CDR3 is 11 amino acids. The V gene's germline CDR1 is LNHDA and CDR2 SQIVND (reference sequence). Trimming pared 3 bases from V and 7 bases from J, leaving 4 bases between. The CDR3 region is CASSMRNEQFF. CDR3 DNA: TGTGCCAGTAGTATGCGAAATGAGCAGTTCTTC.

This rearrangement joins TRBV19 to TRBJ1-5; a weak D match, TRBD1 (5 bases). This CDR3 contains 14 residues. Trimming left V 4 bases short and J 5 bases short, with 12 bases between. CDR1 LNHDA and CDR2 SQIVND come from the germline V gene (reference sequence). The CDR3 is CASSNQGEHQPQHF. The CDR3 bases are TGTGCCAGTAGTAATCAGGGCGAGCATCAGCCCCAGCATTTT.

V and J are TRBV4-3 and TRBJ2-5; D is undetermined. The V gene lost 0 bases and the J gene lost 5 bases, with 13 bases spanning the gap. CDR1 and CDR2 from the germline V gene are LGHNA and YSLEER. The CDR3 contains 15 residues. The CDR3 DNA sequence: TGCGCCAGCAGCCAAGACCGTCTTCCGAGGGAGACCCAGTACTTC. Residues: CASSQDRLPRETQYF.

V usage is TRBV18 and J usage is TRBJ1-3; 7 nucleotides agree with TRBD1. Per germline, CDR1 KGHSH and CDR2 LQKENI. J gave up 3 bases and V 3 bases, and 8 bases lay outside the gene matches. CDR3 length: 16 residues. The CDR3 nucleotides are TGTGCCAGCTCACCCGGACAGGCTTATATTGGAAACACCATATATTTT. Amino acid sequence: CASSPGQAYIGNTIYF.

The chain combines TRBV12-3 or TRBV12-4 with TRBJ2-1; maybe TRBD2 (5 bases). The CDR3 loop spans 11 amino acids. V gave up 8 bases and J gave up 7 bases, with 9 bases separating them. CDR3 protein: CASAPGNEQFF. The DNA of the CDR3 is TGTGCCAGCGCACCGGGGAATGAGCAGTTCTTC.

The J gene is TRBJ2-1, the V gene TRBV4-3, with 10 bases lining up with TRBD2. This CDR3 is built from 19 residues. The J segment lost 0 bases and the V segment lost 0 bases, leaving 8 bases of the junction unmatched. The germline CDR1 and CDR2 sequences are LGHNA and YSLEER. CDR3 protein: CASSQDRSLAGVSYNEQFF. The CDR3 nucleotides are TGCGCCAGCAGCCAAGATCGGTCCCTAGCGGGGGTCTCCTACAATGAGCAGTTCTTC.

The CDR3 loop is CASSFFAEAFF. The CDR3 DNA is TGTGCCAGCAGTTTTTTCGCTGAAGCTTTCTTT. The J gene is TRBJ1-1, the V gene TRBV12-3 or TRBV12-4; the D is unclear. The CDR3 has 11 amino acids. V was pared by 3 bases and J by 6 bases, with 5 bases between.

The chain couples TRBV19 to TRBJ2-2; 8 bases agree with TRBD1. Per the germline V gene, CDR1 is LNHDA and CDR2 is SQIVND (reference sequence). With 5 bases clipped from V and 5 bases from J, the junction kept 10 bases outside the gene matches. There are 16 residues in the CDR3. The CDR3 DNA follows: TGTGCCAGTAGTTTAAGGACAGGGCCGGGGACCGGGGAGCTGTTTTTT. Protein product: CASSLRTGPGTGELFF. Full variable domain (rest looked up from reference TRBV19 and TRBJ2-2): DGGITQSPKYLFRKEGQNVTLSCEQNLNHDAMYWYRQDPGQGLRLIYYSQIVNDFQKGDIAEGYSVSREKKESFPLTVTSAQKNPTAFYLCASSLRTGPGTGELFFGEGSRLTVL.

This rearrangement joins TRBV7-2 to TRBJ2-3, with D hard to call. This CDR3 region has 15 residues. Trimming removed 5 bases at V and 2 bases at J, with 14 bases between. CDR1 SGHTA and CDR2 FQGNSA come from the germline V gene. The CDR3 sequence is CASSEIESPTDTQYF. The CDR3 DNA follows: TGTGCCAGCAGCGAGATTGAGTCCCCCACAGATACGCAGTATTTT.